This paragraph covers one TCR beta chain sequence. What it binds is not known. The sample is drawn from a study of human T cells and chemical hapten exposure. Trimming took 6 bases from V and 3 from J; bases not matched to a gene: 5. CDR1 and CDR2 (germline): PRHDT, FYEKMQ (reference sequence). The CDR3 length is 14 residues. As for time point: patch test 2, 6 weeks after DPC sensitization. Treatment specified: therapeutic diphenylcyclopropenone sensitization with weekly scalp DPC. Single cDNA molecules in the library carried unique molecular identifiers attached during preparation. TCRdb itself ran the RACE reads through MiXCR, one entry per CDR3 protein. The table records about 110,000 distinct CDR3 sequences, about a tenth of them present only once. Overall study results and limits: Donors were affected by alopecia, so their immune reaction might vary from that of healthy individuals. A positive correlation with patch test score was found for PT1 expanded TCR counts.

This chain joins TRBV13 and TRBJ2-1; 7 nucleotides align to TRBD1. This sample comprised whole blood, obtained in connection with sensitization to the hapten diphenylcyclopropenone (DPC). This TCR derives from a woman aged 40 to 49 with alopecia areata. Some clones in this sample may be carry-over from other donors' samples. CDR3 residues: CASRGTEIYNEQFF. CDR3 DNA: TGTGCCAGCAGGGGGACAGAAATCTACAATGAGCAGTTCTTC.